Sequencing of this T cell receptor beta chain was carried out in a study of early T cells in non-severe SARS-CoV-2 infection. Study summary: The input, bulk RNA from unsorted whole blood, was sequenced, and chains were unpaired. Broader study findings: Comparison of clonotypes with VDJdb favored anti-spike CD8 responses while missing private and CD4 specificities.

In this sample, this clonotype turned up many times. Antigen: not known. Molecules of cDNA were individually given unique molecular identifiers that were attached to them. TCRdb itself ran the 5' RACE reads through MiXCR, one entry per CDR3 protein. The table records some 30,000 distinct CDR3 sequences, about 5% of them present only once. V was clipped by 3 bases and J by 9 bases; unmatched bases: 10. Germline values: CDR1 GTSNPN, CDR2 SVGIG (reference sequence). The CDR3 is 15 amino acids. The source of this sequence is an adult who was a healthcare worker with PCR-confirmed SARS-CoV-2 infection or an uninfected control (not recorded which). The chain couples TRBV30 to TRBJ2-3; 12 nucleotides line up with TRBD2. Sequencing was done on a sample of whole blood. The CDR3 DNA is TGTGCCTGGAGCGCCCGGGGACTAGCGGGCACAACGCAGTATTTT. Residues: CAWSARGLAGTTQYF.